These T cell receptor beta chains were read from a single sample in a study of cytomegalovirus exposure and HLA in healthy donors. Generated by immunoSEQ multiplex PCR, the TCRdb table keeps only in-frame clones and is missing some. The profile shows tens of thousands of clones, just under 95% of them singletons. The sequencing sample was made of PBMCs. All receptors derive from a man between 18 and 29 years old in good health and CMV-seropositive. CDR3s include the opening cysteine and the closing phenylalanine or tryptophan. The order of the fields is V gene, clone size, D gene, J gene, CDR3 protein, CDR3 DNA. D genes are given only for firm matches. Size is omitted from some rows. Given values are once, few, many or a class for expanded clones.

>TRBV2|few|.|TRBJ2-5
CASSEQGIETQYF
TGTGCCAGCAGTGAACAGGGGATAGAGACCCAGTACTTC
>TRBV6-5|.|TRBD2|TRBJ2-1
CASSLTSGGMREQFF
TGTGCCAGCAGTTTAACTAGCGGGGGGATGCGCGAGCAGTTCTTC
>TRBV4-2|.|TRBD2|TRBJ2-2
CASSQLRGLAGGRTGELFF
TGTGCCAGCAGCCAGTTGCGGGGACTAGCGGGAGGTCGGACCGGGGAGCTGTTTTTT
>TRBV28|once|TRBD2|TRBJ2-1
CASTLAGSYNEQFF
TGTGCCAGCACGCTAGCGGGGTCCTACAATGAGCAGTTCTTC
>TRBV5-1|.|.|TRBJ1-1
CASSSTGVGTEAFF
TGCGCCAGCAGCTCTACGGGGGTGGGTACTGAAGCTTTCTTT
>TRBV28|.|TRBD2|TRBJ2-5
CASSLAASGRASEKETQYF
TGTGCCAGCAGTTTAGCAGCTAGCGGGAGGGCCTCGGAGAAAGAGACCCAGTACTTC
>TRBV5-1|.|TRBD2|TRBJ2-7
CASSLQLAGGGEQYF
TGCGCCAGCAGCCTGCAACTAGCGGGAGGTGGAGAGCAGTACTTC
>TRBV19|.|TRBD2|TRBJ2-3
CASRKAGRADTQYF
TGTGCCAGTAGAAAAGCGGGAAGGGCAGATACGCAGTATTTT
>TRBV9|.|.|TRBJ2-1
CASSSDPDWDNEQFF
TGTGCCAGCAGCTCAGACCCGGACTGGGACAATGAGCAGTTCTTC
>TRBV9|once|TRBD1|TRBJ1-3
CASSVRTGTGNTIYF
TGTGCCAGCAGCGTGAGGACAGGGACGGGAAACACCATATATTTT
>TRBV15|.|TRBD2|TRBJ2-3
CATSRDGSGGYTDTQYF
TGTGCCACCAGCAGAGATGGCAGCGGGGGTTACACAGATACGCAGTATTTT
>TRBV10-3|once|TRBD2|TRBJ2-2
CAITPGLARGGELFF
TGTGCCATCACCCCGGGACTAGCGAGGGGCGGGGAGCTGTTTTTT
>TRBV6-1|.|TRBD1|TRBJ1-4
CASGGQGVDNEKLFF
TGTGCCAGCGGGGGACAGGGGGTGGATAATGAAAAACTGTTTTTT
>TRBV5-5|.|.|TRBJ2-7
CASSPDSYEQYF
TGTGCCAGCAGCCCGGACAGCTACGAGCAGTACTTC
>TRBV6-1|.|TRBD2|TRBJ2-1
CASSENGFGLAGPSYNEQFF
TGTGCCAGCAGTGAGAACGGGTTTGGGCTAGCGGGCCCCTCCTACAATGAGCAGTTCTTC
>TRBV4-1|.|TRBD1|TRBJ1-5
CASSAGTGANQPQHF
TGCGCCAGCAGCGCCGGGACAGGGGCCAATCAGCCCCAGCATTTT
>TRBV7-3|.|.|TRBJ2-1
CASSPPGFGNEQFF
TGTGCCAGCAGCCCGCCGGGGTTCGGCAATGAGCAGTTCTTC
>TRBV7-3|.|TRBD2|TRBJ2-1
CASSLFGTSGRNEQFF
TGTGCCAGCAGCTTATTCGGGACTAGCGGGAGAAATGAGCAGTTCTTC
>TRBV2|.|.|TRBJ2-3
CASSALASGTDTQYF
TGTGCCAGCAGTGCACTAGCCTCGGGCACAGATACGCAGTATTTT
>TRBV5-1|once|TRBD2|TRBJ2-7
CASSFASGGPYEQYF
TGCGCCAGCAGCTTCGCTAGCGGAGGACCGTACGAGCAGTACTTC
>TRBV5-1|.|TRBD1|TRBJ2-1
CASRKQGDYNEQFF
TGCGCCAGCAGAAAACAGGGGGACTACAATGAGCAGTTCTTC
>TRBV11-2|.|.|TRBJ1-4
CASSPVGGGNEKLFF
TGTGCCAGCAGCCCAGTGGGGGGTGGAAATGAAAAACTGTTTTTT
>TRBV6-1|.|.|TRBJ2-5
CASSEEALAWGETQYF
TGTGCCAGCAGTGAAGAAGCACTAGCCTGGGGTGAGACCCAGTACTTC
>TRBV27|once|TRBD2|TRBJ2-7
CASSLRDGGTSGGYEQYF
TGTGCCAGCAGTTTAAGGGACGGGGGGACTAGCGGAGGCTACGAGCAGTACTTC
>TRBV5-1|once|TRBD1|TRBJ2-5
CASSLTGGPQETQYF
TGCGCCAGCAGCTTGACAGGGGGCCCACAAGAGACCCAGTACTTC
>TRBV10-1|.|.|TRBJ2-7
CASSLPHSVEQYF
TGCGCCAGCAGCTTACCCCATTCGGTCGAGCAGTACTTC
>TRBV4-1|once|.|TRBJ2-3
CASSRTSTSTDTQYF
TGCGCCAGCAGCCGGACTTCCACTAGCACAGATACGCAGTATTTT
>TRBV28|.|.|TRBJ2-7
CASSRPRTASYEQYF
TGTGCCAGCAGCCGCCCCAGGACAGCCTCTTACGAGCAGTACTTC
>TRBV4-1|.|.|TRBJ2-4
CASSQVIGTANIQYF
TGCGCCAGCAGCCAAGTAATCGGGACTGCAAACATTCAGTACTTC
>TRBV10-3|.|TRBD1|TRBJ2-6
CAISESKQGAASGANVLTF
TGTGCCATCAGTGAGTCCAAGCAGGGGGCAGCGAGCGGGGCCAACGTCCTGACTTTC
>TRBV28|.|TRBD2|TRBJ2-7
CASSYAGVSYEQYF
TGTGCCAGCAGTTATGCGGGGGTCTCCTACGAGCAGTACTTC
>TRBV9|.|TRBD2|TRBJ2-3
CASSVEGRLAGATQYF
TGTGCCAGCAGCGTAGAAGGGAGACTAGCGGGGGCTACGCAGTATTTT
>TRBV7-2|.|TRBD1|TRBJ1-5
CASSLGGTGVLREPQHF
TGTGCCAGCAGCTTAGGGGGGACAGGGGTTCTGCGAGAGCCCCAGCATTTT
>TRBV6-1|.|.|TRBJ1-2
CASSRGILDGYTF
TGTGCCAGCAGCCGAGGGATACTGGATGGCTACACCTTC
>TRBV9|.|.|TRBJ2-3
CASNIGGTSTDTQYF
TGTGCCAGCAACATCGGGGGTACTAGCACAGATACGCAGTATTTT
>TRBV28|.|TRBD1|TRBJ2-3
CASSPRTATGTQYF
TGTGCCAGCAGCCCACGGACAGCGACAGGGACGCAGTATTTT
>TRBV2|.|.|TRBJ1-1
CASSDARIEAFF
TGTGCCAGCAGTGATGCCAGGATAGAAGCTTTCTTT
>TRBV30|.|TRBD2|TRBJ2-1
CALGEGYNEQFF
TGTGCCCTGGGGGAGGGGTACAATGAGCAGTTCTTC
>TRBV6-5|.|TRBD1|TRBJ1-4
CASSSTGARNEKLFF
TGTGCCAGCAGTTCTACAGGGGCCAGAAATGAAAAACTGTTTTTT
>TRBV5-8|.|TRBD1|TRBJ2-7
CASSLAGDRGYEQYF
TGTGCCAGCAGCTTGGCCGGGGACAGGGGCTACGAGCAGTACTTC